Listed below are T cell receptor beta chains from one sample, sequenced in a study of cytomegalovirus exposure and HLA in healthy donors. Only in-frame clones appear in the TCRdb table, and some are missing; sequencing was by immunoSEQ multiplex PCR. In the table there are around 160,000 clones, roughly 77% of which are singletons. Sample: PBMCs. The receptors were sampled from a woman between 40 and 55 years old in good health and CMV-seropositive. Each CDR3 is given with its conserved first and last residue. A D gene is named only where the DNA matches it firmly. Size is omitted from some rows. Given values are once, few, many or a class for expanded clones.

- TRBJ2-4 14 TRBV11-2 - CASSSGLTVNIQYF TGTGCCAGCAGCTCAGGACTGACGGTAAACATTCAGTACTTC
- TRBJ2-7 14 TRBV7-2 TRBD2 CASTSGTSAYEQYF TGTGCCAGCACCTCTGGGACTAGCGCTTACGAGCAGTACTTC
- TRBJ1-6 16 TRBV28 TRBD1 CASSSTSGTGYSPLHF TGTGCCAGCAGTTCCACATCCGGGACAGGGTACTCACCCCTCCACTTT
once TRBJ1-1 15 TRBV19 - CASSMSGLKNTEAFF TGTGCCAGTAGTATGAGTGGGCTCAAGAACACTGAAGCTTTCTTT
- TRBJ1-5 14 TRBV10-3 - CAISGGGSNQPQHF TGTGCCATCAGTGGGGGGGGAAGCAATCAGCCCCAGCATTTT
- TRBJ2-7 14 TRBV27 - CASSLEGATYEQYF TGTGCCAGCAGTTTGGAGGGGGCGACCTACGAGCAGTACTTC
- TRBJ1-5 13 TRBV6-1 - CALGQDLNQPQHF TGTGCCCTGGGGCAGGATCTCAATCAGCCCCAGCATTTT
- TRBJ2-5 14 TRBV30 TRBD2 CAWSVAGGLKTQYF TGTGCCTGGAGTGTAGCGGGAGGGCTTAAGACCCAGTACTTC
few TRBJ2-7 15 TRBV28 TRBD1 CASSIGTGPLYEQYF TGTGCCAGCAGCATCGGGACAGGCCCTCTCTACGAGCAGTACTTC
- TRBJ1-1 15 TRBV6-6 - CASSYPLTDNTEAFF TGTGCCAGCAGTTACCCTTTGACAGATAACACTGAAGCTTTCTTT
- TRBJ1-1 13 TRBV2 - CASSITGISEAFF TGTGCCAGCAGTATCACAGGGATTAGTGAAGCTTTCTTT
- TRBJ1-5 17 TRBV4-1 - CASSQDFPTDSNQPQHF TGCGCCAGCAGCCAAGATTTCCCCACAGATAGCAATCAGCCCCAGCATTTT
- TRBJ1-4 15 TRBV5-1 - CASSQGQSTNEKLFF TGCGCCAGCAGCCAAGGACAGTCAACTAATGAAAAACTGTTTTTT
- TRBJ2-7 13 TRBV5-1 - CASSFGQTYEQYF TGCGCCAGCAGCTTTGGACAGACCTACGAGCAGTACTTC
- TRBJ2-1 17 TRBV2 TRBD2 CASSPKGGLAGENEQFF TGTGCCAGCAGTCCGAAAGGGGGACTAGCGGGAGAAAATGAGCAGTTCTTC
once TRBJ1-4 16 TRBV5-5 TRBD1 CASSLDTGDANEKLFF TGTGCCAGCAGCTTGGATACAGGGGATGCTAATGAAAAACTGTTTTTT
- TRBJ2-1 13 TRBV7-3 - CASSLNLYNEQFF TGTGCCAGCAGCTTGAACTTATACAATGAGCAGTTCTTC
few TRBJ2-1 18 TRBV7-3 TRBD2 CASSLRGTSGTSYNEQFF TGTGCCAGCAGCTTAAGAGGGACTAGCGGGACGTCCTACAATGAGCAGTTCTTC
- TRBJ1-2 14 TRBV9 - CASSGRKDGYGYTF TGTGCCAGCAGCGGCAGGAAGGATGGGTATGGCTACACCTTC
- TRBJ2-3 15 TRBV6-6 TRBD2 CASSYFSGRTDTQYF TGTGCCAGCAGTTACTTTAGCGGGAGAACAGATACGCAGTATTTT
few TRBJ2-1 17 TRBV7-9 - CASSGWAGPSSYNEQFF TGTGCCAGCAGCGGGTGGGCGGGACCGAGCTCCTACAATGAGCAGTTCTTC
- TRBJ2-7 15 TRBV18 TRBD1 CASSLSGQGGYEQYF TGTGCCAGCTCACTGTCGGGACAGGGAGGCTACGAGCAGTACTTC
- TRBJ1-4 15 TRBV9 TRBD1 CASSVGRGRVEKLFF TGTGCCAGCAGCGTAGGCAGGGGGCGGGTTGAAAAACTGTTTTTT
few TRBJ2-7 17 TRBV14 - CASSQDLSPGYSYEQYF TGTGCCAGCAGCCAAGATTTGAGCCCCGGGTACTCCTACGAGCAGTACTTC
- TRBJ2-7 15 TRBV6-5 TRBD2 CASSLIAGAPYEQYF TGTGCCAGCAGTTTGATAGCGGGGGCCCCCTACGAGCAGTACTTC
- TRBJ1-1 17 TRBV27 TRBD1 CASSFRDRGYSNTEAFF TGTGCCAGCAGTTTCCGGGACAGGGGGTATTCGAACACTGAAGCTTTCTTT
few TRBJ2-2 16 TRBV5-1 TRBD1 CASSLGGTGNTGELFF TGCGCCAGCAGCTTGGGAGGGACAGGGAACACCGGGGAGCTGTTTTTT
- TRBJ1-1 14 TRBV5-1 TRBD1 CASSQQGRNTEAFF TGCGCCAGCAGCCAACAGGGGAGGAACACTGAAGCTTTCTTT
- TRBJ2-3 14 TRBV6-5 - CASSYSASTDTQYF TGTGCCAGCAGTTACTCTGCGAGCACAGATACGCAGTATTTT
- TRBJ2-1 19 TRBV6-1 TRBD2 CASSEGGLAGVGVNNEQFF TGTGCCAGCAGTGAAGGGGGACTAGCGGGAGTAGGGGTAAATAATGAGCAGTTCTTC
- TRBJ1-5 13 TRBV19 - CASSTWTDQPQHF TGTGCCAGTAGTACCTGGACAGATCAGCCCCAGCATTTT
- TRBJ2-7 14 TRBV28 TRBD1 CASSSPGQGTEQYF TGTGCCAGCAGCTCGCCGGGACAGGGAACCGAGCAGTACTTC
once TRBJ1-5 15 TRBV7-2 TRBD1 CASNPTGGGGRPQHF TGTGCCAGCAACCCCACAGGGGGCGGAGGTCGGCCCCAGCATTTT
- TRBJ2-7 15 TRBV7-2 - CASSLESYLGGEQYF TGTGCCAGCAGCTTAGAGAGTTACCTCGGGGGCGAGCAGTACTTC
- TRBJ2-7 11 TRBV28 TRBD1 CASNNSGQKNF TGTGCCAGCAACAACTCGGGACAGAAAAACTTC
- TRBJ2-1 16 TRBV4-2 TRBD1 CASSQGSTGDYNEQFF TGTGCCAGCAGCCAAGGTTCGACAGGGGACTACAATGAGCAGTTCTTC
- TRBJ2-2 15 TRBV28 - CASSLRRGPNGELFF TGTGCCAGCAGTTTACGCAGGGGACCTAACGGGGAGCTGTTTTTT
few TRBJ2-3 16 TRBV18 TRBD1 CASSLLGGRGTDTQYF TGTGCCAGCTCACTACTAGGGGGCCGAGGCACAGATACGCAGTATTTT
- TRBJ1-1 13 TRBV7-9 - CASSPPRRAGAFF TGTGCCAGCAGCCCGCCCCGGAGGGCAGGAGCTTTCTTT
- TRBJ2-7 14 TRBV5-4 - CASSLSDSPYEQYF TGTGCCAGCAGCTTGTCGGACAGCCCCTACGAGCAGTACTTC
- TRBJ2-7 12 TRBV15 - CATSRGRGEQYF TGTGCCACCAGCAGAGGTCGCGGCGAGCAGTACTTC
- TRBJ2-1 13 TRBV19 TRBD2 CASNPSGTNEQFF TGTGCCAGTAACCCTAGCGGAACCAATGAGCAGTTCTTC
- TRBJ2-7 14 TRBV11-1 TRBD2 CASSPLAGGVEQYF TGTGCCAGCAGTCCGCTAGCGGGAGGCGTCGAGCAGTACTTC
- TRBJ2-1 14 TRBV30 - CAWSLKRLYNEQFF TGTGCCTGGAGTTTGAAGCGCCTCTACAATGAGCAGTTCTTC
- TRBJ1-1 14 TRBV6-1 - CASRKIGGVAEAFF TGTGCCAGCAGAAAGATAGGTGGAGTGGCTGAAGCTTTCTTT
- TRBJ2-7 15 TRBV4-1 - CASSQPGLPDYEQYF TGCGCCAGCAGCCAACCCGGACTACCTGACTACGAGCAGTACTTC
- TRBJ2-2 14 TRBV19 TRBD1 CASCTGGVTGELFF TGTGCCAGTTGTACAGGGGGCGTCACCGGGGAGCTGTTTTTT
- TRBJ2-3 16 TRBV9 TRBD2 CASSVGGLAITNTQYF TGTGCCAGCAGCGTAGGGGGACTAGCGATCACGAATACGCAGTATTTT
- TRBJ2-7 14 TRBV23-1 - CASSQVAGPFEQYF TGCGCCAGCAGTCAAGTTGCGGGACCCTTCGAGCAGTACTTC
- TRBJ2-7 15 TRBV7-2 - CASSLGGGYSYEQYF TGTGCCAGCAGCTTAGGCGGGGGCTACTCCTACGAGCAGTACTTC
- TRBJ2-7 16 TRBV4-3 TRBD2 CASSQDTGGKPYEQYF TGCGCCAGCAGCCAAGATACGGGGGGGAAACCCTACGAGCAGTACTTC
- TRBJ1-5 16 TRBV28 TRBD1 CASRDRGYYGDQPQHF TGTGCCAGCAGGGACAGGGGGTACTACGGGGATCAGCCCCAGCATTTT
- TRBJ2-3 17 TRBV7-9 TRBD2 CASSSIAGGPFGDTQYF TGTGCCAGCAGCTCCATAGCGGGAGGGCCGTTCGGAGATACGCAGTATTTT
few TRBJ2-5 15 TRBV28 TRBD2 CASSFRGGSGETQYF TGTGCCAGCAGTTTTCGCGGGGGATCCGGAGAGACCCAGTACTTC
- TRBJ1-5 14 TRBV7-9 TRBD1 CASSEGAEYQPQHF TGTGCCAGCAGCGAGGGGGCTGAGTATCAGCCCCAGCATTTT
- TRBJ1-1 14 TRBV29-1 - CSTGGEAMNTEAFF TGCAGCACAGGTGGGGAAGCCATGAACACTGAAGCTTTCTTT
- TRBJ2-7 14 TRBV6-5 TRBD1 CASSRQGAMHEQYF TGTGCCAGCAGCCGACAGGGGGCAATGCACGAGCAGTACTTC
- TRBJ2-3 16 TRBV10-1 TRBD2 CASSDPSGRAPDTQYF TGCGCCAGCAGTGACCCTAGCGGGAGGGCCCCAGATACGCAGTATTTT
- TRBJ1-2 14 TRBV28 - CASTQQGPTYGYTF TGTGCCAGCACTCAACAGGGTCCCACGTATGGCTACACCTTC
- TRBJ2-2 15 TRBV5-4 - CASSFGGGYTGELFF TGTGCCAGCAGCTTCGGGGGAGGCTACACCGGGGAGCTGTTTTTT